These 29 T cell receptor beta chains originate from one sample sequenced in a study of control samples from healthy donors and cancer patients. Using immunoSEQ multiplex PCR, the repertoire was profiled, and TCRdb retains in-frame clones only, with some absent. The sample includes fewer than 250,000 clones. The source material was blood. These receptors originate from a woman in her twenties or thirties in good health.

The gene calls are TRBV10-3 and TRBJ1-1, with D tentatively TRBD1 (5 bases). The germline V gene has CDR1 ENHRY and CDR2 SYGVKD. V shed 11 bases and J shed 1 base, with 14 bases lying between them. CDR3 length equals 13 residues. The CDR3 DNA sequence: TGTGCCTCTGGGGGAATGGGGAACACTGAAGCTTTCTTT. It specifies CASGGMGNTEAFF.

The chain recombines TRBV5-1 with TRBJ2-7; 9 bases line up with TRBD2. The CDR3 extends over 15 amino acids. V was clipped by 4 bases and J by 2 bases; unmatched bases: 7. Germline CDR1 and CDR2: SGHRS and YFSETQ. CDR3 DNA sequence: TGCGCCAGCAGCCAAAGACTAGCGGCGACCTACGAGCAGTACTTC. Amino acids: CASSQRLAATYEQYF.

The rearrangement links TRBV6-6 to TRBJ2-3, with 8 bases lining up with TRBD2. Germline V gene lookup returns CDR1 MNHNY and CDR2 SVGAGI (reference sequence). The CDR3 loop spans 15 amino acids. Trimming took 10 bases from V and 0 from J; bases not matched to a gene: 9. CDR3 in amino acids: CAISREGGSTDTQYF. In nucleotides, the CDR3 is TGTGCCATCTCTCGGGAGGGGGGCAGCACAGATACGCAGTATTTT.

This chain connects TRBV5-5 to TRBJ2-2; TRBD1 matches 8 bases. This CDR3 has 15 amino acids. Trimming cost V 4 bases and J 5 bases; bases outside gene matches: 7. CDR1 and CDR2 from the germline V gene are SGHKS and YYEKEE (reference sequence). The CDR3 spells CASSQGQARTGELFF. CDR3 coding DNA: TGTGCCAGCAGCCAGGGACAGGCCCGGACCGGGGAGCTGTTTTTT.

The gene calls are TRBV7-3 and TRBJ2-2, with 7 bases matching TRBD2. V trimming: 0 bases; J trimming: 3 bases; junction bases outside the gene matches: 4. The germline V gene has CDR1 SGHTA and CDR2 FQGTGA. The CDR3 totals 16 residues. CDR3 loop: CASSLTRTSDTGELFF. In DNA, the CDR3 is TGTGCCAGCAGCTTAACCAGGACTAGTGACACCGGGGAGCTGTTTTTT. Together with reference TRBV7-3 and TRBJ2-2, the CDR3 gives the full variable domain: GAGVSQTPSNKVTEKGKYVELRCDPISGHTALYWYRQSLGQGPEFLIYFQGTGAADDSGLPNDRFFAVRPEGSVSTLKIQRTERGDSAVYLCASSLTRTSDTGELFFGEGSRLTVL.

The CDR3 sequence is CASSQDWGEGFAFNGYTF. In DNA form, the CDR3 reads TGTGCCAGCAGCCAAGATTGGGGTGAGGGATTCGCGTTCAATGGCTACACCTTC. This sequence joins TRBV3-1 (or the pseudogene TRBV3-2) and TRBJ1-2; D is unclear. Germline CDR1 LGHDT, CDR2 YNNKEL (reference sequence). Trimming pared 0 bases from V and 6 bases from J, leaving 23 bases between. This CDR3 spans 18 amino acids.

The chain couples TRBV16 to TRBJ1-2; tentatively, D is TRBD1 (6 bases). This CDR3 contains 15 residues. The V and J ends lost 6 bases and 1 base respectively, with 15 bases between them. Germline V CDR1 and CDR2: KGHSY, FQNENV. In DNA, the CDR3 is TGTGCCAGCAGGCGAGGAGACAGGTTTAACTATGGCTACACCTTC. This sequence encodes CASRRGDRFNYGYTF.

V gene TRBV27 combines with J gene TRBJ2-1, with 10 bases that match TRBD2. CDR3 length equals 16 residues. V dropped 5 bases and J dropped 8; count of bases not matched to a gene: 12. The germline V gene has CDR1 MNHEY and CDR2 SMNVEV (reference sequence). CDR3 region: CASSQSSGGLSHEQFF. The CDR3 DNA follows: TGTGCCAGCAGTCAGTCTAGCGGGGGCCTGTCTCATGAGCAGTTCTTC.

The chain joins TRBV4-1 to TRBJ2-7, with 7 bases identical to TRBD2. Per the germline V gene, CDR1 is MGHRA and CDR2 is YSYEKL. The CDR3 spans 16 residues. Germline trimming cut 0 bases from V and 2 bases from J; bases unmatched to any gene: 7. The CDR3 protein is CASSQDSAGDTYEQYF. For the CDR3, the DNA is TGCGCCAGCAGCCAAGATTCCGCGGGGGATACCTACGAGCAGTACTTC.

The rearrangement joins TRBV4-1 to TRBJ1-3, with a tentative D call TRBD1 (6 bases). This CDR3 is 15 amino acids long. Trimming took off 7 bases at V and 0 bases at J, with 13 bases between the two ends. The V gene's germline CDR1 is MGHRA and CDR2 YSYEKL. CDR3 region: CASKDSLSSGNTIYF. The CDR3 DNA follows: TGCGCCAGCAAGGACAGCTTAAGCTCTGGAAACACCATATATTTT.

In nucleotides, the CDR3 is TGTGCCAGCAGCCAAGTCTGGGAAGGGCGCGTATACGAGCAGTACTTC. It specifies CASSQVWEGRVYEQYF. The genes are TRBV14 and TRBJ2-7; D gene ambiguous. Germline V gives CDR1 SGHDN, CDR2 FVKESK. The CDR3 totals 16 residues. The V and J ends lost 1 base and 4 bases respectively, with 17 bases between them. Full variable domain (rest looked up from reference TRBV14 and TRBJ2-7): EAGVTQFPSHSVIEKGQTVTLRCDPISGHDNLYWYRRVMGKEIKFLLHFVKESKQDESGMPNNRFLAERTGGTYSTLKVQPAELEDSGVYFCASSQVWEGRVYEQYFGPGTRLTVT.

V gene TRBV2 combines with J gene TRBJ2-7, with a possible D match to TRBD1 (6 bases). CDR1 is SNHLY and CDR2 is FYNNEI in the germline V gene. The CDR3 is 15 amino acids. V lost 1 base to trimming and J lost 3 bases, with 13 bases between them. The CDR3 region has the DNA TGTGCCAGCAGTGAAGTCAGGGGCCCTCACTACGAGCAGTACTTC. Translation gives CASSEVRGPHYEQYF.

The chain couples TRBV6-5 to TRBJ1-2; D is unresolved. Germline lookup yields CDR1 MNHEY and CDR2 SVGAGI. The V and J ends lost 6 bases and 6 bases respectively, with 17 bases between them. This CDR3 region has 14 residues. In DNA form, the CDR3 reads TGTGCCAGCAGCCCACCCGGGGAATACAATGGCTACACCTTC. Translating it yields CASSPPGEYNGYTF.

This rearrangement joins TRBV5-1 to TRBJ1-4; a weak D match, TRBD1 (5 bases). CDR3 length: 14 amino acids. Germline CDR1 is SGHRS and CDR2 is YFSETQ. The ends were cut back, 3 bases at V and 8 bases at J, with 14 bases in the middle. CDR3: CASSWAVQGEKLFF. The DNA for the CDR3 is TGCGCCAGCAGCTGGGCTGTCCAGGGCGAAAAACTGTTTTTT.

This sequence joins TRBV28 and TRBJ1-5; D gene unclear. CDR1 is MDHEN, CDR2 SYDVKM, per germline. V was cut by 6 bases and J by 3 bases, with 15 bases left in between. CDR3 size: 15 residues. The CDR3 coding sequence is TGTGCCAGCAGGCACCGGAGAGGGTTCAATCAGCCCCAGCATTTT. Protein sequence: CASRHRRGFNQPQHF.

The genes are TRBV28 and TRBJ1-2; D unresolved. The V end lost 4 bases, the J end lost 8 bases, and 11 bases lay between the germline ends. Germline V gene lookup returns CDR1 MDHEN and CDR2 SYDVKM. The CDR3 totals 12 residues. CDR3 sequence: CASSYKGLGYTF. In nucleotides, the CDR3 is TGTGCCAGCAGTTATAAGGGCCTGGGCTACACCTTC.

The chain joins TRBV6-5 to TRBJ2-7; TRBD1 agrees at 9 bases. There are 14 residues in the CDR3. Germline assignment: CDR1 MNHEY and CDR2 SVGAGI. V lost 5 bases to trimming and J lost 5 bases; unmatched junction nucleotides: 7. The CDR3 bases are TGTGCCAGCAGTACCGGGACAGGGAGGAACGAGCAGTACTTC. Translating it yields CASSTGTGRNEQYF.

This chain connects TRBV19 to TRBJ1-6; the match to TRBD1 covers 7 bases. This CDR3 spans 14 amino acids. V shed 5 bases and J 3 bases; nucleotides not matched to a gene: 1. Germline V gene sequence: CDR1 LNHDA, CDR2 SQIVND (reference sequence). For the CDR3, the DNA is TGTGCCAGTAGTTGGACAGGCTATAATTCACCCCTCCACTTT. Protein sequence: CASSWTGYNSPLHF.

The chain combines TRBV29-1 with TRBJ1-1, with TRBD1 matching 7 bases. The junction had 18 bases not matched to a gene; V was cut back by 5 bases and J by 0 bases. In germline, CDR1 is SQVTM, CDR2 ANQGSEA. The CDR3 is 18 residues long. CDR3 coding DNA: TGCAGCGTTCGACGGCAGGGGGACCCAGTTAGACTGAACACTGAAGCTTTCTTT. Translating it yields CSVRRQGDPVRLNTEAFF. Full variable domain (missing parts from reference TRBV29-1 and TRBJ1-1): SAVISQKPSRDICQRGTSLTIQCQVDSQVTMMFWYRQQPGQSLTLIATANQGSEATYESGFVIDKFPISRPNLTFSTLTVSNMSPEDSSIYLCSVRRQGDPVRLNTEAFFGQGTRLTVV.

In DNA form, the CDR3 reads TGTGCCAGCAGCGGAAACAGGGGTGGCGGGGGGGTACTAGGCTACGAGCAGTACTTC. This gives the protein CASSGNRGGGGVLGYEQYF. This chain joins TRBV28 and TRBJ2-7, with 9 bases matching TRBD2. Per the germline V gene, CDR1 is MDHEN and CDR2 is SYDVKM. CDR3 length equals 19 residues. J lost 3 bases, V lost 6 bases, and 21 bases had no gene match.

V gene TRBV6-5 combines with J gene TRBJ1-5, with 8 bases identical to TRBD1. The germline CDR1 and CDR2 sequences are MNHEY and SVGAGI. V lost 2 bases to trimming and J lost 8 bases; unmatched junction nucleotides: 8. This CDR3 spans 15 amino acids. The CDR3 DNA follows: TGTGCCAGCAGTTACACGGGGACAGGTTGGGAGCCCCAGCATTTT. This codes for CASSYTGTGWEPQHF.

The chain combines TRBV18 with TRBJ1-3; D might be TRBD1 (5 bases). This CDR3 has 15 amino acids. The ends were cut back, 8 bases at V and 0 bases at J, with 14 bases in the middle. Germline V lookup: CDR1 KGHSH, CDR2 LQKENI. Here the CDR3 DNA reads TGTGCCAGCGTGGGGCAGCTTAGCTCTGGAAACACCATATATTTT. Translated, it gives CASVGQLSSGNTIYF.

The chain joins TRBV3-1 (or the pseudogene TRBV3-2) to TRBJ1-3; the D gene is possibly TRBD1 (5 bases). Germline assignment: CDR1 LGHDT and CDR2 YNNKEL (reference sequence). This CDR3 comprises 15 residues. Deletions cut 4 bases from V and 0 bases from J, with 10 bases between. CDR3 nucleotide sequence: TGTGCCAGCAGCCGGGGGTCGGGCTCTGGAAACACCATATATTTT. Its translation is CASSRGSGSGNTIYF.

V gene TRBV4-1 combines with J gene TRBJ2-7; TRBD2 might be the D (5 bases). V lost 6 bases and J 2 bases, leaving 17 bases between the germline ends. The CDR3 sequence is 15 residues long. CDR1 and CDR2 from the germline V gene are MGHRA and YSYEKL. CDR3 region: CASSPATGSTYEQYF. CDR3 sequence (DNA): TGCGCCAGCAGTCCAGCCACGGGGAGCACCTACGAGCAGTACTTC.

The chain is built from TRBV2 and TRBJ1-5, with TRBD1 as a possible D gene (6 bases). This CDR3 spans 14 amino acids. Trimming removed 6 bases from V and 3 bases from J, with 12 bases in between. The germline V gene encodes CDR1 SNHLY and CDR2 FYNNEI. The CDR3 DNA reads as TGTGCCAGCAGAGTTGACAGGCCCAATCAGCCCCAGCATTTT. It specifies CASRVDRPNQPQHF.

CDR3 nucleotides: TGTGCCAGCAGTGATGGGCAGCGCAATCAGCCCCAGCATTTT. It yields the protein CASSDGQRNQPQHF. V is TRBV2 and J is TRBJ1-5; unclear D gene. The germline gives CDR1 SNHLY, CDR2 FYNNEI. V lost 3 bases and J lost 2, with 8 bases in between. This CDR3 is built from 14 residues.

The genes are TRBV6-4 and TRBJ2-1, with D perhaps matching TRBD1 (6 bases). With 3 bases removed from V and 3 bases from J, the gap between germline ends came to 12 bases. Looked up from germline, CDR1 is MRHNA and CDR2 is SNTAGT. The length of the CDR3 is 15 residues. The CDR3 here is CASSESRGDYNEQFF. CDR3 nucleotides: TGTGCCAGCAGTGAAAGCAGGGGAGACTACAATGAGCAGTTCTTC.

The chain recombines TRBV19 with TRBJ2-2; the D is unclear. The CDR3 spans 12 residues. CDR1 and CDR2 (germline): LNHDA, SQIVND (reference sequence). V lost 6 bases and J 5 bases, leaving 7 bases between the germline ends. The DNA of the CDR3 is TGTGCCAGTAGCATAACGACCGGGGAGCTGTTTTTT. Protein: CASSITTGELFF.

The rearrangement joins TRBV3-1 (or the pseudogene TRBV3-2) to TRBJ2-2; possible D gene TRBD2, 7 bases. The V gene's germline CDR1 is LGHDT and CDR2 YNNKEL (reference sequence). This CDR3 comprises 15 residues. Trimming shortened V by 0 bases and J by 5 bases, and 10 bases separated the two germline ends. DNA for the CDR3: TGTGCCAGCAGCCAAGAGGGGGGGCCGACCGGGGAGCTGTTTTTT. As protein: CASSQEGGPTGELFF.